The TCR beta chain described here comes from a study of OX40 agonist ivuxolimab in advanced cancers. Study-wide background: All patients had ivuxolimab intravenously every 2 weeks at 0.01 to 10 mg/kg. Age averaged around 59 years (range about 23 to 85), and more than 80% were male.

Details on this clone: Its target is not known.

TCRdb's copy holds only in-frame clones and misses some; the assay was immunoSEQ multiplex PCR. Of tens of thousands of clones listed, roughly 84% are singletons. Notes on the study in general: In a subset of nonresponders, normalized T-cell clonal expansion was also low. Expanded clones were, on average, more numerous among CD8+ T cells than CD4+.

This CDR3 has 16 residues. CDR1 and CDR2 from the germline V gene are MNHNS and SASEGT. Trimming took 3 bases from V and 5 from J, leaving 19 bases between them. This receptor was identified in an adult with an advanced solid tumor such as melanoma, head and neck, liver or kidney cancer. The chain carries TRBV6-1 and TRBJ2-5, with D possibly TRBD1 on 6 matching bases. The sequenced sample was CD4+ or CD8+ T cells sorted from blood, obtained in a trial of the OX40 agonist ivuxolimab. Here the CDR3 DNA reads TGTGCCAGCAGTGATCCCAGGGGATATCCTTCGGAGACCCAGTACTTC. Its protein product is CASSDPRGYPSETQYF.